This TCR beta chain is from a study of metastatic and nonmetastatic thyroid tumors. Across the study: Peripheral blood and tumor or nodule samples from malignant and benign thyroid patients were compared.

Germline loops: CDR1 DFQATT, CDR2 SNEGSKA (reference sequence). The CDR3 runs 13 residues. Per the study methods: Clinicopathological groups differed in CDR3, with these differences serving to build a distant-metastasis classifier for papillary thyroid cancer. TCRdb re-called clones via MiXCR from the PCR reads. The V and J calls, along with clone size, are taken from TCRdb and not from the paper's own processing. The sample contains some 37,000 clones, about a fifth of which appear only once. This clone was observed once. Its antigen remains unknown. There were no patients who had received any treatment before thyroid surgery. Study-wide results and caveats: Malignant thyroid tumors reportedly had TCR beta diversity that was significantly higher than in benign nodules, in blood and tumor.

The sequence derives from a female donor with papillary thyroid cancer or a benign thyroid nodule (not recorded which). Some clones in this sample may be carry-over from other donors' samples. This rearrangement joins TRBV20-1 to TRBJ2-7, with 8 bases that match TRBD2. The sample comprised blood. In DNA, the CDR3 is TGCATCCCTAGAGACGGGAGGGCCTACGAGCAGTACTTC. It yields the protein CIPRDGRAYEQYF.